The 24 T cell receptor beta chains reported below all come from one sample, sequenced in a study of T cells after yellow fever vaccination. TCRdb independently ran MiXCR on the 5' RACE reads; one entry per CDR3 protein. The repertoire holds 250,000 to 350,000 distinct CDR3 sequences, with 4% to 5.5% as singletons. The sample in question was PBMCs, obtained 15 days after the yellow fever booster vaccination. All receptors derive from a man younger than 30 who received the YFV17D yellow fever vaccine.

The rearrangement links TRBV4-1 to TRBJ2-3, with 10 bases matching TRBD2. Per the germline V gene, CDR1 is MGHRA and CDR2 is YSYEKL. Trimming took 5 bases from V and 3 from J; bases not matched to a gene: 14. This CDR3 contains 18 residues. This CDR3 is CASSRPPQLAGETDTQYF. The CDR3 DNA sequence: TGCGCCAGCAGCAGGCCTCCGCAGCTAGCGGGGGAAACAGATACGCAGTATTTT.

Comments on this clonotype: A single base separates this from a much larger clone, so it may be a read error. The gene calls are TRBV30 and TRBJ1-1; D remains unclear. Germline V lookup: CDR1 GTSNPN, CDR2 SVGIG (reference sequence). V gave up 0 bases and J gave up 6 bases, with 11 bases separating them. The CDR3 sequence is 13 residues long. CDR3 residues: CAWSVPGYSEAFF. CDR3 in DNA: TGTGCCTGGAGTGTTCCGGGGTACTCTGAAGCTTTCTTT.

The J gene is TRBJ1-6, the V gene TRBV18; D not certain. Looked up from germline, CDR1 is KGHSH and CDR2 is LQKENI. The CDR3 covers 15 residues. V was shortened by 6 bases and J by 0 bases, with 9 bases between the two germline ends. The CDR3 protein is CASSPAGSYNSPLHF. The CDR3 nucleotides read TGTGCCAGCTCCCCCGCCGGCTCCTATAATTCACCCCTCCACTTT.

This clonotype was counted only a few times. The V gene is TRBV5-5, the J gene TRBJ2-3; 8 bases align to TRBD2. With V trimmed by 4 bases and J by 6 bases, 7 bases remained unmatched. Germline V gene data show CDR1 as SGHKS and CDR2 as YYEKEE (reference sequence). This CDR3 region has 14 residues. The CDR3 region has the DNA TGTGCCAGCAGCCATCCAGCGGGGGACGATACGCAGTATTTT. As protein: CASSHPAGDDTQYF.

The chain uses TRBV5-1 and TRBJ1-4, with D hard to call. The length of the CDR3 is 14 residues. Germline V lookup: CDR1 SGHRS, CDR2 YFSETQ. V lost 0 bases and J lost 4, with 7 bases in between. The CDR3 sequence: CASSLADGNEKLFF. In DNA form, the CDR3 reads TGCGCCAGCAGCTTGGCGGACGGTAATGAAAAACTGTTTTTT.

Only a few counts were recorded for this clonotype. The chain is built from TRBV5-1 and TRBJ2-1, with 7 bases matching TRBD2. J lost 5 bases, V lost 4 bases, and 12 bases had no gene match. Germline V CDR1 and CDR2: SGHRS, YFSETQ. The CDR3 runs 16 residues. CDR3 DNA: TGCGCCAGCAGCCCACCCGTAGCGGGCCATCACAATGAGCAGTTCTTC. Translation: CASSPPVAGHHNEQFF.

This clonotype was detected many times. Here the CDR3 reads CASSLNRGGTEAFF. CDR3 DNA: TGTGCCAGCAGCCTAAACAGGGGAGGGACTGAAGCTTTCTTT. This chain connects TRBV7-6 to TRBJ1-1; 7 bases align to TRBD1. Germline lookup yields CDR1 SGHVS and CDR2 FNYEAQ. This CDR3 comprises 14 residues. After removal of 5 bases from V and 5 bases from J, the junction contained 8 bases not matched to a gene.

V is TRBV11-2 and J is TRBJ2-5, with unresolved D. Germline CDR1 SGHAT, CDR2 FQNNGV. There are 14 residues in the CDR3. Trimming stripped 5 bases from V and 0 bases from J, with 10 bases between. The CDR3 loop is CASSLMGYQETQYF. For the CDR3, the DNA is TGTGCCAGCAGCCTCATGGGGTACCAAGAGACCCAGTACTTC.

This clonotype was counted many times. The CDR3 spells CASSLGGLAGGSTDTQYF. CDR3 nucleotides: TGTGCCAGCAGCTTAGGAGGACTAGCGGGGGGTTCCACAGATACGCAGTATTTT. J is TRBJ2-3 and V is TRBV7-6, with 14 bases aligning to TRBD2. This CDR3 contains 18 residues. The trim removed 1 base at V and 2 bases at J, leaving 5 bases unmatched. Germline CDR1 is SGHVS and CDR2 is FNYEAQ.

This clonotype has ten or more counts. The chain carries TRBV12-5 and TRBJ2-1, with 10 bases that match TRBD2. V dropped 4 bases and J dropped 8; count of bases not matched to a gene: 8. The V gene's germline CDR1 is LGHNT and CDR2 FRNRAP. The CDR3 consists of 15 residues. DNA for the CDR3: TGTGCTAGTGGTTCCGCTCTAGCGGGGGACCATGAGCAGTTCTTC. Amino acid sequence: CASGSALAGDHEQFF.

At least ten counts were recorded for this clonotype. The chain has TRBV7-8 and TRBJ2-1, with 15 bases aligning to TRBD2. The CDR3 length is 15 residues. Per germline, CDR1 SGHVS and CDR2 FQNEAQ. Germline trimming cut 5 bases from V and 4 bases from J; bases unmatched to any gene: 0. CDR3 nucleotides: TGTGCCAGCAGCGGGACTAGCGGGGGGTACAATGAGCAGTTCTTC. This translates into CASSGTSGGYNEQFF.

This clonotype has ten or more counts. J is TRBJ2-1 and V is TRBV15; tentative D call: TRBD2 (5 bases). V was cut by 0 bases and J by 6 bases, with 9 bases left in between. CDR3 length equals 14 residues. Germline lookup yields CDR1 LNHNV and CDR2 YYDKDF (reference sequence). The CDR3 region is CATSRDMRVNEQFF. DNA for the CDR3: TGTGCCACCAGCAGAGATATGAGGGTCAATGAGCAGTTCTTC.

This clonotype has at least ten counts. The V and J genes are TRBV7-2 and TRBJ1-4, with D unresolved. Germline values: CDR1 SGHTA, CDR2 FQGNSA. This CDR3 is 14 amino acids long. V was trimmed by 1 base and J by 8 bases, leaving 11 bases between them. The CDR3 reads CASSLEKSREKLFF. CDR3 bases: TGTGCCAGCAGCTTAGAGAAAAGTCGCGAAAAACTGTTTTTT.

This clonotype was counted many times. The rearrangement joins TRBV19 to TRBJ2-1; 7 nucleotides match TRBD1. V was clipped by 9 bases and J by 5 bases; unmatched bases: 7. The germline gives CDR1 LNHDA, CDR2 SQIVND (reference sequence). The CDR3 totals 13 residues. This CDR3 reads CASQRQGDNEQFF. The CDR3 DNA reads TGTGCCAGCCAACGCCAGGGGGACAATGAGCAGTTCTTC.

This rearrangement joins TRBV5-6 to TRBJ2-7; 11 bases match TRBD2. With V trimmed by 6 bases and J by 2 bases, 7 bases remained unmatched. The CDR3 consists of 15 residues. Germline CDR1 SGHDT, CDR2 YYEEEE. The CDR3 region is CASTRLAGPAYEQYV. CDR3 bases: TGTGCCAGCACCAGACTAGCGGGGCCCGCCTACGAGCAGTACGTC.

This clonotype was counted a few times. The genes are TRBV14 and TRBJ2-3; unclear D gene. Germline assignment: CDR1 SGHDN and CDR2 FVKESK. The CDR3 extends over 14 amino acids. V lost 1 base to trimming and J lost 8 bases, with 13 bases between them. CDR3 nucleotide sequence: TGTGCCAGCAGCCAAGTGGGCCTTTCCTCTACGCAGTATTTT. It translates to CASSQVGLSSTQYF. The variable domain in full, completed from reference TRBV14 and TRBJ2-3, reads EAGVTQFPSHSVIEKGQTVTLRCDPISGHDNLYWYRRVMGKEIKFLLHFVKESKQDESGMPNNRFLAERTGGTYSTLKVQPAELEDSGVYFCASSQVGLSSTQYFGPGTRLTVL.

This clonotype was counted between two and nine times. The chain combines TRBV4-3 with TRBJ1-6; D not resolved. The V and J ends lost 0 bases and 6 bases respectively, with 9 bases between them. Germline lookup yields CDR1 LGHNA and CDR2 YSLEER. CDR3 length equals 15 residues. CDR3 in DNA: TGCGCCAGCAGCCAAGAGCTAGGGTTTAATTCACCCCTCCACTTT. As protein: CASSQELGFNSPLHF.

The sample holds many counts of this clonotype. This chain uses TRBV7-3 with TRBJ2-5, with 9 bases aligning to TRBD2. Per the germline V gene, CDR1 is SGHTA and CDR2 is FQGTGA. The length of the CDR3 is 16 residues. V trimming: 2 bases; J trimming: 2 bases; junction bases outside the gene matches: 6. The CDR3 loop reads CASSLGLAGNQETQYF. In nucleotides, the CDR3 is TGTGCCAGCAGCTTAGGTCTAGCGGGGAATCAAGAGACCCAGTACTTC.

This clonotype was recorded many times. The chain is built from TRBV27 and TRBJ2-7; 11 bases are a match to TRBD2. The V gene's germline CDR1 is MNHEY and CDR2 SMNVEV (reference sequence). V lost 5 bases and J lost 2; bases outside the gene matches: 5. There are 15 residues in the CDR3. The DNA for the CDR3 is TGTGCCAGCAGTCACCTACTAGCGGGGGCCTACGAGCAGTACTTC. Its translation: CASSHLLAGAYEQYF.

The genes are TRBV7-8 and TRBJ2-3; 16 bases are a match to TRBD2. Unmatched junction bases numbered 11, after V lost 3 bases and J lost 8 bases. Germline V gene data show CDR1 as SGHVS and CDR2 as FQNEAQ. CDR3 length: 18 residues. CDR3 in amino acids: CASSFSSGLAGGISTQYF. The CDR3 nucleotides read TGTGCCAGCAGCTTCTCCTCGGGACTAGCGGGGGGGATCTCTACGCAGTATTTT.

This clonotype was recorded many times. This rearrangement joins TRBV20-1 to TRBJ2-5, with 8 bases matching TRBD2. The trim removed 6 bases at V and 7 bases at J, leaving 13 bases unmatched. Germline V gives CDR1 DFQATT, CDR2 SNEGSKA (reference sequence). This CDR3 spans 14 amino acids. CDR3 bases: TGCAGTGCCCCCCGGGAGGGTACCTTTGGGACCCAGTACTTC. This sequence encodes CSAPREGTFGTQYF.

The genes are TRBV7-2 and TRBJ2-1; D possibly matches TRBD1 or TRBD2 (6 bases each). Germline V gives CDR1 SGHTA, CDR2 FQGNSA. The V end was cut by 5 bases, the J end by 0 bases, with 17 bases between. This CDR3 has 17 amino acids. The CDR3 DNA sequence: TGTGCCAGCAGCCGGCTTCGGGGGCAGAGCTCCTACAATGAGCAGTTCTTC. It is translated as CASSRLRGQSSYNEQFF.

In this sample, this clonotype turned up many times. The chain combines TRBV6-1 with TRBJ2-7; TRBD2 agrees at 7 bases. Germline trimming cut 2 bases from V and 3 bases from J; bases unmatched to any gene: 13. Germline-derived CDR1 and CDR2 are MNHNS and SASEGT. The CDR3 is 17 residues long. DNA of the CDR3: TGTGCCAGCAGTGAATCCCCCAGCGGGGATATAGGCTACGAGCAGTACTTC. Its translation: CASSESPSGDIGYEQYF.

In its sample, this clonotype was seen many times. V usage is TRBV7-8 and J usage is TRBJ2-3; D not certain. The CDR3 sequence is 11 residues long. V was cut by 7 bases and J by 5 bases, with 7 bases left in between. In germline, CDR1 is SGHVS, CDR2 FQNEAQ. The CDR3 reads CASTKGDTQYF. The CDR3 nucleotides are TGTGCCAGCACAAAAGGAGATACGCAGTATTTT.